This T cell receptor beta chain came from a study of T cell responses to AZD1222 COVID-19 vaccine. CDR1 is SGHTA and CDR2 is FQGNSA in the germline V gene. The CDR3 runs 16 residues. Trimming shortened V by 5 bases and J by 4 bases, and 19 bases separated the two germline ends. Using immunoSEQ multiplex PCR, the repertoire was profiled, and TCRdb retains in-frame clones only, with some absent. Of around 190,000 clones listed, approximately 94% are singletons. This clonotype originated in an adult who received the AZD1222 COVID-19 vaccine. The sample consisted of peripheral blood, taken 28 days after the second AZD1222 dose. The chain combines TRBV7-2 with TRBJ2-3; D is possibly TRBD1 (6 bases). Here the CDR3 DNA reads TGTGCCAGCAGCCCTCAGACAGGATTATATCCAGATACGCAGTATTTT. As protein: CASSPQTGLYPDTQYF.